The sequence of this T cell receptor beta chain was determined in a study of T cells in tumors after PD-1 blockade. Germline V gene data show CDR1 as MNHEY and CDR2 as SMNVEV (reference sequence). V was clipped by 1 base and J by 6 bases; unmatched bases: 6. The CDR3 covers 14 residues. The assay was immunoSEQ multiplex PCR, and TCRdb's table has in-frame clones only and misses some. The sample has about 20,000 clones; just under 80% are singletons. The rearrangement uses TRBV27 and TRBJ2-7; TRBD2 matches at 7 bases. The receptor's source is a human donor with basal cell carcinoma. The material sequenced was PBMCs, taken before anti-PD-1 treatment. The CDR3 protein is CASSLWGRALEQYF. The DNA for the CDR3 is TGTGCCAGCAGTTTATGGGGGAGGGCCCTCGAGCAGTACTTC.